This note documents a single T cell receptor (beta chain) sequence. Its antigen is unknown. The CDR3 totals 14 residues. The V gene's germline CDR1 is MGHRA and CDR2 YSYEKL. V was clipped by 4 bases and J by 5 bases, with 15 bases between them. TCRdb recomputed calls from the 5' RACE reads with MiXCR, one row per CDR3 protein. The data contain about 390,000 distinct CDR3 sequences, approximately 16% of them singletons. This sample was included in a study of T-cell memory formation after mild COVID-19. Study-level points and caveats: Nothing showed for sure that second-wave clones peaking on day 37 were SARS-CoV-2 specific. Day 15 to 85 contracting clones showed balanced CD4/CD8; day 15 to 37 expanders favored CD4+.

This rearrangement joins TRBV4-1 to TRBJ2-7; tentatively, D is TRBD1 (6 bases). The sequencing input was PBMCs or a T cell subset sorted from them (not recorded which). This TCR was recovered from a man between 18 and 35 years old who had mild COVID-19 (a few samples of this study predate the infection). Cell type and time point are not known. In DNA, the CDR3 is TGCGCCAGCAGCCGCCCTACAGGGAGCAACGAGCAGTACTTC. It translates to CASSRPTGSNEQYF.